This TCR beta chain came from a study of CD8 T cells in ankylosing spondylitis. Study conclusions and caveats: Relatively scarce in peripheral blood, disease-linked clones were CD8+. Reported data indicate significant enrichment of disease-linked clones within matched ankylosing spondylitis synovial fluid. Blood of patients with ankylosing spondylitis appeared to be characterized by a TCR beta motif of several highly homologous variants. In synovial fluid and blood from reactive arthritis, some motif variants were previously reported.

This clonotype showed up many times. What it binds is unknown. Using quantitative 5'-RACE with molecular barcodes, the authors made TCR beta libraries. TCRdb independently ran MiXCR on the 5' RACE reads; one entry per CDR3 protein. Among just under 550,000 distinct CDR3 sequences, roughly 13% were seen once, and the ten largest hold about 6.8%. The CDR3 totals 16 residues. CDR1 and CDR2 from the germline V gene are SGHRS and YFSETQ. Between the trimmed V and J ends, which lost 1 base and 0 bases, there was a span of 11 bases. This receptor was taken from a male donor with ankylosing spondylitis. The material sequenced was blood, either unsorted or a sorted T cell fraction (not recorded which). The V and J genes are TRBV5-1 and TRBJ2-1, with D unclear. The CDR3 DNA reads as TGCGCCAGCAGCTTGCATGGCGGTAGCTCCTACAATGAGCAGTTCTTC. Residues: CASSLHGGSSYNEQFF.